Listed here is a single T cell receptor (beta chain). TCRdb called the RT-PCR reads again in MiXCR, with one record for every CDR3 protein. The data hold about 800,000 distinct CDR3 sequences, with around 20% observed a single time. The length of the CDR3 is 14 residues. V lost 2 bases to trimming and J lost 1 base, with 8 bases between them. Looked up from germline, CDR1 is MNHEY and CDR2 is SVGEGT. The entry originates in a study of response to subunit inactivated influenza vaccine. The gene calls are TRBV6-2 or TRBV6-3 and TRBJ1-1, with D unclear. The receptor's source is a man aged 50 to 59 who received an inactivated influenza vaccine. The sequencing used PBMCs from blood, collected more than 4 days after vaccination. The CDR3 loop reads CASSYGRKNTEAFF. In nucleotides, the CDR3 is TGTGCCAGCAGTTACGGGCGCAAGAACACTGAAGCTTTCTTT.